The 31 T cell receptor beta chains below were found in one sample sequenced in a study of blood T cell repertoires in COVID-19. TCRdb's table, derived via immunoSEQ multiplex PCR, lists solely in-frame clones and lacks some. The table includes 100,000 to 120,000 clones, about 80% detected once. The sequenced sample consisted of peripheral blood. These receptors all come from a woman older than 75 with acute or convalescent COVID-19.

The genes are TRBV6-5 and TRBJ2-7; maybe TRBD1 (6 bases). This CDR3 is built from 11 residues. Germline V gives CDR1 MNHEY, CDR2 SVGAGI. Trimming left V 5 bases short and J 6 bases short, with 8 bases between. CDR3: CASSNRAEQYF. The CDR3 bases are TGTGCCAGCAGTAACAGGGCCGAGCAGTACTTC.

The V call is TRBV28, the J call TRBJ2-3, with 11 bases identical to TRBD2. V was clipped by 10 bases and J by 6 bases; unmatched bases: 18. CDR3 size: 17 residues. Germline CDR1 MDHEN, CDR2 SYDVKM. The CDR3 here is CATVTTIGLAGSDTQYF. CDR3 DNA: TGTGCCACCGTGACCACAATCGGACTAGCGGGTTCGGATACGCAGTATTTT.

This CDR3 reads CASSSNGGRNTEAFF. CDR3 sequence (DNA): TGTGCCAGCAGCTCAAATGGAGGTCGGAACACTGAAGCTTTCTTT. The chain uses TRBV11-3 and TRBJ1-1; unclear D gene. This CDR3 contains 15 residues. The germline V gene encodes CDR1 SGHNT and CDR2 YENEEA. With 4 bases removed from V and 1 base from J, the gap between germline ends came to 13 bases.

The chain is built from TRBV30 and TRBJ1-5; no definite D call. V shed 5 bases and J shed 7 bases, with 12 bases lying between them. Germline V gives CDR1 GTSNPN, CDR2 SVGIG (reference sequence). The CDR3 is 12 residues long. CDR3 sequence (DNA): TGTGCCTGGGAAATCAACGGGCAGCCCCAGCATTTT. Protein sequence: CAWEINGQPQHF.

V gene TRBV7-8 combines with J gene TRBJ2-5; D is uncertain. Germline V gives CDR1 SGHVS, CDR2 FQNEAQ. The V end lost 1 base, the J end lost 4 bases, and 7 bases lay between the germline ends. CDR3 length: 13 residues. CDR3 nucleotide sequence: TGTGCCAGCAGCTTAGGCGCCGGAGAGACCCAGTACTTC. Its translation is CASSLGAGETQYF.

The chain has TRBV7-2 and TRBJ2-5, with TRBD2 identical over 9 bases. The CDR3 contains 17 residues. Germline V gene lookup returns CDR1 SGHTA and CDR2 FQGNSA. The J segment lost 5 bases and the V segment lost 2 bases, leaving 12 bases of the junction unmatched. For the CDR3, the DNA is TGTGCCAGCAGCTTACGCGGGAGGGCCCAATGGGGGGAGACCCAGTACTTC. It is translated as CASSLRGRAQWGETQYF.

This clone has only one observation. This CDR3 reads CASSQGGPAQLGGGYTF. The CDR3 DNA reads as TGTGCCAGCAGCCAAGGTGGGCCAGCACAGCTCGGGGGTGGCTACACCTTC. This chain uses TRBV3-1 (or the pseudogene TRBV3-2) with TRBJ1-2; perhaps TRBD1 as D (5 bases). From germline, CDR1 is LGHDT and CDR2 YNNKEL (reference sequence). This CDR3 region has 17 residues. The ends were cut back, 1 base at V and 7 bases at J, with 22 bases in the middle.

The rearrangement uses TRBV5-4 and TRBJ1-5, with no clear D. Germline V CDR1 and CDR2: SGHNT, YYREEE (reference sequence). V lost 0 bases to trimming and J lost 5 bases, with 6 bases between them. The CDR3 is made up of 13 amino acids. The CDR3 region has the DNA TGTGCCAGCAGCTTGGTTCCGGATCAGCCCCAGCATTTT. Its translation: CASSLVPDQPQHF.

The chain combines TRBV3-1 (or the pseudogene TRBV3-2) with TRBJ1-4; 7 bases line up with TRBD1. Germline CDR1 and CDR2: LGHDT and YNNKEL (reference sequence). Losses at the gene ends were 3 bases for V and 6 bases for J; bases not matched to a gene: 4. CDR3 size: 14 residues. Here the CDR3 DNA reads TGTGCCAGCAGCCAGGGACAGCTGCATGAAAAACTGTTTTTT. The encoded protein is CASSQGQLHEKLFF.

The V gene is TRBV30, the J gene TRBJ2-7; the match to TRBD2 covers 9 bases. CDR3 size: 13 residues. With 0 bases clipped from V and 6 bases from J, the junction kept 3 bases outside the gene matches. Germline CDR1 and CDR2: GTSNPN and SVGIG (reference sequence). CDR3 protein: CAWSVLAGGEQYF. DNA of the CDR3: TGTGCCTGGAGTGTACTAGCGGGTGGCGAGCAGTACTTC. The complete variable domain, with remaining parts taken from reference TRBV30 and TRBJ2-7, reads SQTIHQWPATLVQPVGSPLSLECTVEGTSNPNLYWYRQAAGRGLQLLFYSVGIGQISSEVPQNLSASRPQDRQFILSSKKLLLSDSGFYLCAWSVLAGGEQYFGPGTRLTVT.

Here the CDR3 DNA reads TGCAGCGCCCGGGACAGGGTAAACACTGAAGCTTTCTTT. This sequence encodes CSARDRVNTEAFF. The V and J genes are TRBV29-1 and TRBJ1-1, with 9 bases fitting TRBD1. CDR3 length equals 13 residues. V was pared by 7 bases and J by 2 bases, with 5 bases of the junction left unmatched. From germline, CDR1 is SQVTM and CDR2 ANQGSEA.

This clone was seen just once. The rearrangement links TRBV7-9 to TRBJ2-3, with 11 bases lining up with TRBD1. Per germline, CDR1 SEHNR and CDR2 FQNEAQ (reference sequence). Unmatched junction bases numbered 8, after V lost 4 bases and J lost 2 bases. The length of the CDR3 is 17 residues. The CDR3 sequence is CASSSGRTGGFTDTQYF. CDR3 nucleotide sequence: TGTGCCAGCAGCTCAGGGCGGACAGGGGGCTTCACAGATACGCAGTATTTT.

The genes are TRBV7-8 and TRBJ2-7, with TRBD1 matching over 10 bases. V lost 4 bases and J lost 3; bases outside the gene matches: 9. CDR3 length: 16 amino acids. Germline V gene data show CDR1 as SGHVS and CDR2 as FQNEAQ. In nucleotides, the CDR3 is TGTGCCAGCAGCTCGAGGGGACAGGGGAGGGGCTACGAGCAGTACTTC. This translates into CASSSRGQGRGYEQYF. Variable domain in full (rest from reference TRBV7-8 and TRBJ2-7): GAGVSQSPRYKVAKRGQDVALRCDPISGHVSLFWYQQALGQGPEFLTYFQNEAQLDKSGLPSDRFFAERPEGSVSTLKIQRTQQEDSAVYLCASSSRGQGRGYEQYFGPGTRLTVT.

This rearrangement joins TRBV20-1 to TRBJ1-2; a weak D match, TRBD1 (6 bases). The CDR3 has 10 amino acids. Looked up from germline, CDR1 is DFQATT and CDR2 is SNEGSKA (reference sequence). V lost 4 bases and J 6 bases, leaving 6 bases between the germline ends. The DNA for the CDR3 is TGCAGTGCTAACAGGGATGGCTACACCTTC. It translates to CSANRDGYTF.

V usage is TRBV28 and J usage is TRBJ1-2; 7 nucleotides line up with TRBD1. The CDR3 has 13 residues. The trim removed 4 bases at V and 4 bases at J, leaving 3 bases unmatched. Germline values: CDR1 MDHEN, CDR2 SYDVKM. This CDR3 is CASSWTGAYGYTF. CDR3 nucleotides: TGTGCCAGCAGTTGGACAGGTGCCTATGGCTACACCTTC.

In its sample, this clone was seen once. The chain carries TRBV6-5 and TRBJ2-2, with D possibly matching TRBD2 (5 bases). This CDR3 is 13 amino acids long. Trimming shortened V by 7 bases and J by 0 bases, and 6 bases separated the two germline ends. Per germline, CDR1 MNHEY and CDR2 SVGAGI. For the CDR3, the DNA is TGTGCCAGCATCGGGGCGAACACCGGGGAGCTGTTTTTT. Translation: CASIGANTGELFF.

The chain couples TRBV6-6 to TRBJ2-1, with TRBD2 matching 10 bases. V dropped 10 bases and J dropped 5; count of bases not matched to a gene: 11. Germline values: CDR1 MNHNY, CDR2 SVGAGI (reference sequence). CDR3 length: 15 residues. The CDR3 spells CATLASGSSDNEQFF. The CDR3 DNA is TGTGCCACCCTGGCTAGCGGGAGTTCGGACAATGAGCAGTTCTTC.

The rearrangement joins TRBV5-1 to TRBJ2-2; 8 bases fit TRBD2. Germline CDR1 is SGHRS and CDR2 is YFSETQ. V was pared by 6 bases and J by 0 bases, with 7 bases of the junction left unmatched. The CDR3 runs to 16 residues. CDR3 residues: CASTVAGQSNTGELFF. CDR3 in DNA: TGCGCCAGCACCGTAGCGGGGCAATCGAACACCGGGGAGCTGTTTTTT.

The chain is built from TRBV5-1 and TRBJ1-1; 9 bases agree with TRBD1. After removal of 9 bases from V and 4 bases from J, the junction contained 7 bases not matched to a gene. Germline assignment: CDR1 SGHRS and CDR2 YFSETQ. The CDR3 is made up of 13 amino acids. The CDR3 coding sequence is TGCGCCACCAGAAAGGACAGGGGCACTGAAGCTTTCTTT. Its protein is CATRKDRGTEAFF.

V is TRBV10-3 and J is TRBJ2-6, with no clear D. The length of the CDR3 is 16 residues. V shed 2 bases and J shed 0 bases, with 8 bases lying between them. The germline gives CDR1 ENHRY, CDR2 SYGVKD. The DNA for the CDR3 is TGTGCCATCAGTGAGAGCAGAGGCTCTGGGGCCAACGTCCTGACTTTC. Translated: CAISESRGSGANVLTF.

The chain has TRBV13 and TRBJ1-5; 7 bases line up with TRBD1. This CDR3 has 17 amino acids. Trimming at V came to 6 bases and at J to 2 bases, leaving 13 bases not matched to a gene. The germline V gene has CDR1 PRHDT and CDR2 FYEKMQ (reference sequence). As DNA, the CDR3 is TGTGCCAGCAGTCAGGGACAGCCTCACTGGGGCAATCAGCCCCAGCATTTT. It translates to CASSQGQPHWGNQPQHF.

This CDR3 reads CATSRGGQSPSPLHF. The CDR3 bases are TGTGCCACCAGCAGGGGGGGGCAGAGCCCCTCACCCCTCCACTTT. The genes are TRBV15 and TRBJ1-6; maybe TRBD1 (6 bases). The CDR3 totals 15 residues. V dropped 3 bases and J dropped 10 bases, with 16 bases sitting between them. Looked up from germline, CDR1 is LNHNV and CDR2 is YYDKDF (reference sequence).

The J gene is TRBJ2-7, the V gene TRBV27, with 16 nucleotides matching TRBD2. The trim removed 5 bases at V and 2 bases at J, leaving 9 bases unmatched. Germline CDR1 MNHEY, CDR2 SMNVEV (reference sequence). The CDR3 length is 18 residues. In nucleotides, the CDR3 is TGTGCCAGCAGTCCTCCGGGACTAGCGGGAGGGCTAACCTACGAGCAGTACTTC. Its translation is CASSPPGLAGGLTYEQYF.

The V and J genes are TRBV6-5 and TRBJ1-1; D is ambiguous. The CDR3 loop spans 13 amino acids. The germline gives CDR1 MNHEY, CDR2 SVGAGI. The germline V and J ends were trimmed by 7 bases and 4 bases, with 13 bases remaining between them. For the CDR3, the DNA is TGTGCCAGCATCACGGGTACGGGCACTGAAGCTTTCTTT. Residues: CASITGTGTEAFF.

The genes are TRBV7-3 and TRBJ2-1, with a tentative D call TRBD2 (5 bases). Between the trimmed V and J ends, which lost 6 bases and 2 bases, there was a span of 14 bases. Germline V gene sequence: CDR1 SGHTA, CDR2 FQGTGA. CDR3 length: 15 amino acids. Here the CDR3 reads CASRLAFGPYNEQFF. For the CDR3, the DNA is TGTGCCAGCAGGTTAGCGTTTGGTCCCTACAATGAGCAGTTCTTC.

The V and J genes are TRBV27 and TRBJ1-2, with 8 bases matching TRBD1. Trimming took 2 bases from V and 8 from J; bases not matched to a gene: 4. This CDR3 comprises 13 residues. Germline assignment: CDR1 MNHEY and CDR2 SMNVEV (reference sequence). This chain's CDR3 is CASSLDRGTGYTF. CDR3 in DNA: TGTGCCAGCAGTTTAGACAGGGGAACAGGCTACACCTTC.

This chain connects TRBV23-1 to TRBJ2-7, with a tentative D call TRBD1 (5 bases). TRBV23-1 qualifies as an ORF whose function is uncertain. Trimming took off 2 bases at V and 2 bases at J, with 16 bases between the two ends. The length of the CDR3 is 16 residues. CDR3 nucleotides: TGCGCCAGCAGTCAAAAAATTCGAGACAGCACCTACGAGCAGTACTTC. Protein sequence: CASSQKIRDSTYEQYF.

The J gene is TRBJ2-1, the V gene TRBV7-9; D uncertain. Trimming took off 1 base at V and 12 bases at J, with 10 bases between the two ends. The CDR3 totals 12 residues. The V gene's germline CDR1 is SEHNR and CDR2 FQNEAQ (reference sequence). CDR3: CASSLGVGGQFF. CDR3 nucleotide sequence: TGTGCCAGCAGCTTAGGTGTAGGCGGGCAGTTCTTC.

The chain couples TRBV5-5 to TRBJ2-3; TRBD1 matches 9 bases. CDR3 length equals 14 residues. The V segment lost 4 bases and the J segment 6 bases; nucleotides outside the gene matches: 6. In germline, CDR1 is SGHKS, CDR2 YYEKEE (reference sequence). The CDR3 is CASSLGQGMDTQYF. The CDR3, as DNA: TGTGCCAGCAGCCTAGGACAGGGGATGGATACGCAGTATTTT.

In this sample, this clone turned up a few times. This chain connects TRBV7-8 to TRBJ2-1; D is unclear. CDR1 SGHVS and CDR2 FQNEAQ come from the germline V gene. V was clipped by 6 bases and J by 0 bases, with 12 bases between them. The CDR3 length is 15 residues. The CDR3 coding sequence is TGTGCCAGCAGTCTCCTGGAGAGCTCCTACAATGAGCAGTTCTTC. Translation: CASSLLESSYNEQFF.

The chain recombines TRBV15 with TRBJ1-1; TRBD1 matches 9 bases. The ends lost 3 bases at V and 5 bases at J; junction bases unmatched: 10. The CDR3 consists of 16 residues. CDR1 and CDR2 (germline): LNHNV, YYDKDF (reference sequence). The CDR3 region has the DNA TGTGCCACCAGCAGTGGACAGGGGTCGTTTTGGACTGAAGCTTTCTTT. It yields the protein CATSSGQGSFWTEAFF.